This T cell receptor (beta chain) was sequenced for a study of blood T cells in healthy people across ages. This clonotype was detected once. The antigen is unknown. Donor samples were obtained from healthy Caucasian individuals from Russia, aged about 6 to 90. Regarding the study as a whole: The donors' CMV status was not determined, possibly confounding changes in expanded clonotypes.

Sample-barcoded 5' priming and a J-beta primer mix drove a second PCR of about 7 to 11 cycles. Each cDNA was tagged by a template-switch adaptor containing 12 random nucleotides. One entry per CDR3 protein results from TCRdb running MiXCR on the 5' RACE reads. Counted here are 600,000 or so distinct CDR3 sequences, 20% to 25% occurring once; the ten biggest clones make up about 3.6%. This TCR came from a man aged 65 to 85 in good health. Sequencing was performed on blood.

The CDR3 nucleotides are TGTGCCAGCAGTACCGGGACAGGGGGCGCGAATGGCTACACCTTC. It codes for CASSTGTGGANGYTF. The genes are TRBV7-9 and TRBJ1-2, with 12 bases matching TRBD1. This CDR3 comprises 15 residues. V was pared by 6 bases and J by 6 bases, with 8 bases of the junction left unmatched. Germline CDR1 is SEHNR and CDR2 is FQNEAQ (reference sequence).